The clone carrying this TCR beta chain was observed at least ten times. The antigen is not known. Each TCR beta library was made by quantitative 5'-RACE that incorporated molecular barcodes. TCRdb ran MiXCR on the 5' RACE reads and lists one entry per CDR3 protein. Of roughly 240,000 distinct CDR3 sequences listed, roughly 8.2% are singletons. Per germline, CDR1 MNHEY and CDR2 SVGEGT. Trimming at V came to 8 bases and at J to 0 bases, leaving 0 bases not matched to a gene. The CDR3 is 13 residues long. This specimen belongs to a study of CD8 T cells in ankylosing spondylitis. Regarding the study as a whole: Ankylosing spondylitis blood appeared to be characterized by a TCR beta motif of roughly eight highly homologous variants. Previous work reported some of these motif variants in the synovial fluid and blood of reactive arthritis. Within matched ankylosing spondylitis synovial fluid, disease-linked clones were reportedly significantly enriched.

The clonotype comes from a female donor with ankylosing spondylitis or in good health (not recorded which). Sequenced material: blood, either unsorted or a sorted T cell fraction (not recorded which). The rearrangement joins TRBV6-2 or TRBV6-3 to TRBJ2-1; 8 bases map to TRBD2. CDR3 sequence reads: CASREGSYNEQFF. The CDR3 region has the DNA TGTGCCAGCCGGGAGGGCTCCTACAATGAGCAGTTCTTC.